This T cell receptor beta chain was profiled in a study of spatial heterogeneity in lung cancer. The presence of a unique molecular identifier marked each TCR cDNA molecule. TCRdb fed the 5' RACE reads into MiXCR, producing one record per CDR3 protein. The repertoire holds around 20,000 distinct CDR3 sequences, with over 7.5% as singletons. Time point defined: blood at routine non-recurrence follow-up after resection. A note on this clonotype: Its matching antigen is unknown.

Germline CDR1 and CDR2: MGHRA and YSYEKL. The CDR3 runs to 16 residues. Deletions cut 1 base from V and 2 bases from J, with 12 bases between. Broader study findings: Relative to follow-up, resection was when ubiquitous expanded tumor TCRs appeared more in blood.

The clonotype comes from a male donor with early-stage non-small cell lung cancer. The V and J genes are TRBV4-1 and TRBJ2-4; no clear D. The sample was PBMCs, taken at follow-up. CDR3 DNA: TGCGCCAGCAGCCAAGTCCCCATACCCACCAAAAACATTCAGTACTTC. This translates into CASSQVPIPTKNIQYF.